This TCR beta chain was found in a study of blood T cell repertoires in COVID-19. Study-level information: Acute and convalescent COVID-19 samples came from the United States, Italy and Spain. Nucleic acid was either cDNA or gDNA, and it came from T cells, B-cell-depleted T cells, or PBMCs.

As handled by the study authors: Reference gene primer amplification gave estimated nucleated cell counts. Profiled with immunoSEQ multiplex PCR; TCRdb holds only in-frame clones, not every one. That table gives V, J and clone size, and the DNA gave D and trimming. In the table there are roughly 260,000 clones, about 85% of which are singletons. Germline assignment: CDR1 SGHAT and CDR2 FQNNGV. The V and J ends lost 1 base and 7 bases respectively, with 5 bases between them. CDR3 length equals 12 residues. Sequencing was done on a sample of peripheral blood. The genes are TRBV11-2 and TRBJ2-1, with D possibly being TRBD2 (5 bases). The sequence was obtained from a man aged 55 to 69 who had recovered from COVID-19. In DNA form, the CDR3 reads TGTGCCAGCAGCTTAGCGGGGAATGAGCAGTTCTTC. Its translation is CASSLAGNEQFF.